This is a list of T cell receptor beta chains from one sample in a study of identical twins. In TCRdb, the 5' RACE reads were re-called with MiXCR into one record per CDR3 protein. The sample carries some 690,000 distinct CDR3 sequences, around 21% recorded once. The same data also contributed to another study, on T cells expressing NK-cell markers.

Sequencing used PBMCs. These receptor sequences come from a woman aged 18-29 years in good health. Each CDR3 is given with its conserved first and last residue. D genes are given only for firm matches. Some rows have no size entry. The others give once, few or many, or a class for an expanded clone.

D: TRBD2; V: TRBV2; J: TRBJ2-1; size: .; DNA: TGTGCCAGCATGACTAGCGGGACCCGCCCAGACTACAATGAGCAGTTCTTC; CDR3: CASMTSGTRPDYNEQFF
D: .; V: TRBV20-1; J: TRBJ2-3; size: .; DNA: TGCAGTGCTAGAGAGCCCCGACAGGCCGCAGATACGCAGTATTTT; CDR3: CSAREPRQAADTQYF
D: .; V: TRBV6-5; J: TRBJ2-4; size: few; DNA: TGTGCCAGCAGTTACTTCAGAGGGGCAGGGAGAGCCAAAAACATTCAGTACTTC; CDR3: CASSYFRGAGRAKNIQYF
D: TRBD2; V: TRBV12-3/TRBV12-4; J: TRBJ2-7; size: few; DNA: TGTGCCAGCAGTTCTAAGACTAGCGGGAGCTACGAGCAGTACTTC; CDR3: CASSSKTSGSYEQYF
D: .; V: TRBV5-1; J: TRBJ1-1; size: few; DNA: TGCGCCAGCAGCTTAGGAGGTAGGGGGAGAAACACTGAAGCTTTCTTT; CDR3: CASSLGGRGRNTEAFF
D: TRBD2; V: TRBV25-1; J: TRBJ2-2; size: few; DNA: TGTGCCAGCAGTGCAGCGGGAGGGCCCGGGGAGCTGTTTTTT; CDR3: CASSAAGGPGELFF
D: .; V: TRBV12-3/TRBV12-4; J: TRBJ1-4; size: few; DNA: TGTGCCAGCAGAAACAGTGCGTTCGGTGAAAAACTGTTTTTT; CDR3: CASRNSAFGEKLFF
D: .; V: TRBV5-1; J: TRBJ2-5; size: .; DNA: TGCGCCAGCTTCGGGGGATACCAAGAGACCCAGTACTTC; CDR3: CASFGGYQETQYF
D: .; V: TRBV5-1; J: TRBJ2-7; size: .; DNA: TGCGCCAGCAGCTTGGTCAGCCTAGTGGGTTCCGAGCAGTACTTC; CDR3: CASSLVSLVGSEQYF
D: .; V: TRBV7-9; J: TRBJ1-1; size: .; DNA: TGTGCCAGCAGCCCGCTCCGGGACACCGGAGCCACTGAAGCTTTCTTT; CDR3: CASSPLRDTGATEAFF
D: .; V: TRBV7-2; J: TRBJ2-5; size: .; DNA: TGTGCCAGCAGCTTTTCCCGGCAGGGGGGAGAGACCCAGTACTTC; CDR3: CASSFSRQGGETQYF
D: TRBD1; V: TRBV20-1; J: TRBJ2-7; size: many; DNA: TGCAGTGCTAGAGATCGGACAGGGGAGGGCTACGAGCAGTACTTC; CDR3: CSARDRTGEGYEQYF
D: .; V: TRBV9; J: TRBJ2-1; size: few; DNA: TGTGCCAGCAGCGGAGACTTGGGGGGGCAGGTCAATGAGCAGTTCTTC; CDR3: CASSGDLGGQVNEQFF
D: TRBD1; V: TRBV12-3/TRBV12-4; J: TRBJ1-6; size: .; DNA: TGTGCCAGCAGTACGACAGGGAATTCACCCCTCCACTTT; CDR3: CASSTTGNSPLHF
D: .; V: TRBV7-2; J: TRBJ2-5; size: .; DNA: TGTGCCAGCAGCCAACATGACAGACAAGAGACCCAGTACTTC; CDR3: CASSQHDRQETQYF
D: .; V: TRBV20-1; J: TRBJ2-3; size: many; DNA: TGCAGTGCTAGCCCGACAGCAAATACGCAGTATTTT; CDR3: CSASPTANTQYF
D: .; V: TRBV7-7; J: TRBJ2-2; size: once; DNA: TGTGCTAGCAGCGCGCACGGGGCGGCCGGGGAGCTGTTTTTT; CDR3: CASSAHGAAGELFF
D: TRBD2; V: TRBV27; J: TRBJ2-7; size: few; DNA: TGTGCCAGCACTATTCGCGGGGGGCCATCCTACGAGCAGTACTTC; CDR3: CASTIRGGPSYEQYF
D: .; V: TRBV20-1; J: TRBJ2-2; size: .; DNA: TGCAGTGCTAGCGGGCTGGCGAACACCGGGGAGCTGTTTTTT; CDR3: CSASGLANTGELFF
D: .; V: TRBV12-3/TRBV12-4; J: TRBJ2-1; size: few; DNA: TGTGCCAGCAGTTTAAAGGCCCCCGGAGCCTACAATGAGCAGTTCTTC; CDR3: CASSLKAPGAYNEQFF
D: TRBD1; V: TRBV20-1; J: TRBJ1-5; size: few; DNA: TGCAGTGCTCCGGCACTGGGACAGGGAGATCAGCCCCAGCATTTT; CDR3: CSAPALGQGDQPQHF
D: TRBD1; V: TRBV6-5; J: TRBJ2-7; size: few; DNA: TGTGCCAGCAGTTACTCGAAACAGGGGTCCTACGAGCAGTACTTC; CDR3: CASSYSKQGSYEQYF
D: .; V: TRBV5-1; J: TRBJ2-3; size: .; DNA: TGCGCCAGCAAGACCTCGGCCACAGATACGCAGTATTTT; CDR3: CASKTSATDTQYF
D: .; V: TRBV20-1; J: TRBJ2-1; size: .; DNA: TGCAGTGCTAGAGGGGTTTCTAGCGTGGAGATGGGCGAGCAGTTCTTC; CDR3: CSARGVSSVEMGEQFF
D: .; V: TRBV12-3/TRBV12-4; J: TRBJ2-5; size: few; DNA: TGTGCCAGCAGTTGGACTAACCAAGAGACCCAGTACTTC; CDR3: CASSWTNQETQYF
D: .; V: TRBV4-2; J: TRBJ1-4; size: .; DNA: TGTGCCAGCAGCCAACCAGGGGAAGGAGAAAAACTGTTTTTT; CDR3: CASSQPGEGEKLFF
D: .; V: TRBV7-3; J: TRBJ2-3; size: .; DNA: TGTGCCAGCAGCTTAACAGCGGCTTACACAGATACGCAGTATTTT; CDR3: CASSLTAAYTDTQYF
D: TRBD2; V: TRBV9; J: TRBJ2-2; size: few; DNA: TGTGCCAGCAGCGTAGGAGGGACTACCCTCACCGGGGAGCTGTTTTTT; CDR3: CASSVGGTTLTGELFF
D: .; V: TRBV5-6; J: TRBJ2-5; size: .; DNA: TGTGCCAGCAGCCCAGAAGGGAGCGAGATTGGTGAGACCCAGTACTTC; CDR3: CASSPEGSEIGETQYF
D: TRBD1; V: TRBV20-1; J: TRBJ1-2; size: few; DNA: TGCAGTGCTAGAGGGGAGACAGGGTGGGACTATGGCTACACCTTC; CDR3: CSARGETGWDYGYTF
D: TRBD1; V: TRBV27; J: TRBJ2-1; size: .; DNA: TGTGCCAGCAGTTCAGGGGGCAGTTTCAATGAGCAGTTCTTC; CDR3: CASSSGGSFNEQFF
D: TRBD2; V: TRBV5-6; J: TRBJ2-5; size: few; DNA: TGTGCCAGCAGCTTGAATAGCGGGGGAACCCAAGAGACCCAGTACTTC; CDR3: CASSLNSGGTQETQYF
D: TRBD2; V: TRBV6-2/TRBV6-3; J: TRBJ2-2; size: many; DNA: TGTGCCACCGACGGGTCGTCGGGAGGCACCGGGGAGCTGTTTTTT; CDR3: CATDGSSGGTGELFF